The clone carrying this TCR beta chain was observed a few times. Its target is unknown. The data originate from a study of cytomegalovirus exposure and HLA in healthy donors. Study outcomes and limitations: Most TCR sequences showed up rarely, but some public TCRs showed up in many donors. With high specificity and sensitivity, the classifier reportedly diagnosed cytomegalovirus status. There were approximately 150 TCR beta chains listed as cytomegalovirus-associated.

V was cut by 0 bases and J by 5 bases, with 9 bases left in between. The germline V gene has CDR1 SGHRS and CDR2 YFSETQ. This CDR3 is built from 13 residues. Repertoires were generated with immunoSEQ multiplex PCR, while TCRdb's copy carries only in-frame clones and drops some. The profile shows 100,000 to 150,000 clones, around 86% of them singletons. Input material: PBMCs. The chain couples TRBV5-1 to TRBJ2-7; D gene ambiguous. This TCR derives from a woman aged 18-29 years in good health and CMV-seronegative. The CDR3 reads CASSLASEDEQYF. The DNA of the CDR3 is TGCGCCAGCAGCTTGGCTTCAGAGGACGAGCAGTACTTC.